The source of this T cell receptor beta chain is a study of blood T cells in healthy people across ages. Study-level points and caveats: A roughly linear age-dependent decrease characterized TCR beta diversity per million T cells.

The V gene end was trimmed by 3 bases and the J gene end by 10 bases; junction bases not matched to a gene: 6. CDR1 SQVTM and CDR2 ANQGSEA come from the germline V gene. The CDR3 has 12 residues. Note on this clonotype: Its target is unknown.

Then a second PCR, running about 6 to 11 cycles, was carried out with a sample-barcoded 5' primer and a J-beta primer mix. TCRdb analysed the 5' RACE reads with MiXCR anew, one entry per CDR3 protein. The sample carries some 1,800,000 distinct CDR3 sequences, about 39% recorded once. The sample taken for sequencing was blood. The chain recombines TRBV29-1 with TRBJ2-1; TRBD2 agrees at 7 bases. The TCR sequence derives from a human donor in good health. The CDR3 loop reads CSVDGRGEEQFF. In DNA form, the CDR3 reads TGCAGCGTTGATGGCCGGGGGGAAGAGCAGTTCTTC.